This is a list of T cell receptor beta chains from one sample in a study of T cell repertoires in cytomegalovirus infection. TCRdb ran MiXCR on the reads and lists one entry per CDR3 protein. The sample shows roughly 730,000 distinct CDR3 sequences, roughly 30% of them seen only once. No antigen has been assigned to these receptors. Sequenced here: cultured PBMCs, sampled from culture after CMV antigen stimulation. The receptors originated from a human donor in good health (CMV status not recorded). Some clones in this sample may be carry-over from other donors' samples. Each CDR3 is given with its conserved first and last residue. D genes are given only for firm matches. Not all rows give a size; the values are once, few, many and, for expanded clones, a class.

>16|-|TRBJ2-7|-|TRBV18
CASSPIAQREDYEQYF
TGTGCCAGCTCACCCATCGCTCAAAGAGAGGACTACGAGCAGTACTTC
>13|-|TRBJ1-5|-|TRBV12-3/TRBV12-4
CASSWSGNQPQHF
TGTGCCAGCAGTTGGTCTGGTAATCAGCCCCAGCATTTT
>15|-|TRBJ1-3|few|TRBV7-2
CASSYPGVTGNTIYF
TGTGCCAGCAGCTATCCGGGGGTAACAGGAAACACCATATATTTT
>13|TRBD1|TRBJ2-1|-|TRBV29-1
CSGGTGLYNEQFF
TGCAGCGGCGGGACAGGGCTCTACAATGAGCAGTTCTTC
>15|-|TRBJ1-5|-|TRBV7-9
CASSLRGGPGQPQHF
TGTGCCAGCAGCTTAAGGGGGGGGCCGGGTCAGCCCCAGCATTTT
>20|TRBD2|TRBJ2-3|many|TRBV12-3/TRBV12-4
CASSGIGLAGRPLSTDTQYF
TGTGCCAGCAGTGGGATAGGACTAGCGGGACGACCTCTCAGCACAGATACGCAGTATTTT
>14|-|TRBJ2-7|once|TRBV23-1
CASNGGPGSYEQYF
TGCGCCAGCAATGGGGGTCCAGGAAGCTACGAGCAGTACTTC
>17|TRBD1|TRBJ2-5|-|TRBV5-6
CASSLSWDSKRQETQYF
TGTGCCAGCAGCTTGTCCTGGGACAGCAAGAGACAAGAGACCCAGTACTTC
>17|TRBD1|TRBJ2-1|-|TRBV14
CASSQGDRGFSIKEQFF
TGTGCCAGCAGCCAAGGGGACAGGGGGTTTTCGATCAAGGAGCAGTTCTTC
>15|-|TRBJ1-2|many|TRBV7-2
CASSLAGGPGYGYTF
TGTGCCAGCAGCTTAGCGGGGGGGCCGGGCTATGGCTACACCTTC
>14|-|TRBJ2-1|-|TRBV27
CASSSPGRYNEQFF
TGTGCCAGCAGTTCCCCCGGACGTTACAATGAGCAGTTCTTC
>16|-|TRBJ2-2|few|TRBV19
CASSRASGKRFGELFF
TGTGCCAGTAGTAGGGCAAGCGGCAAAAGGTTTGGGGAGCTGTTTTTT
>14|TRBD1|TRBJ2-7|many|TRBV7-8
CASSGRQGGYEQYF
TGTGCCAGCAGCGGTCGACAGGGGGGATACGAGCAGTACTTC
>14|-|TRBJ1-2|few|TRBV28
CASMETTIGYGYTF
TGTGCCAGCATGGAGACTACTATTGGATATGGCTACACCTTC
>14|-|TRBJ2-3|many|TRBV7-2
CASSLMVTTDTQYF
TGTGCCAGCAGCTTAATGGTTACCACAGATACGCAGTATTTT